The 6 T cell receptor beta chains below come from one sample, sequenced in a study of blood T cell repertoires in COVID-19. The repertoire was sequenced with immunoSEQ multiplex PCR; TCRdb's copy has only in-frame clones and lacks some. The sample comprises 500,000 or so clones, approximately 86% of which are singletons, and 0.7% rests with the top ten. Sequenced material: PBMCs or T cells enriched from blood (not recorded which). The receptors originated from a woman younger than 30 who had recovered from COVID-19.

The V gene is TRBV29-1, the J gene TRBJ1-1, with TRBD1 matching 8 bases. Germline V gene data show CDR1 as SQVTM and CDR2 as ANQGSEA. This CDR3 has 13 amino acids. V shed 7 bases and J 7 bases; nucleotides not matched to a gene: 11. The CDR3 spells CSAEAGGAGEAFF. The CDR3, as DNA: TGCAGCGCCGAAGCAGGGGGCGCGGGTGAAGCTTTCTTT. The whole variable domain, filled in from reference TRBV29-1 and TRBJ1-1, reads SAVISQKPSRDICQRGTSLTIQCQVDSQVTMMFWYRQQPGQSLTLIATANQGSEATYESGFVIDKFPISRPNLTFSTLTVSNMSPEDSSIYLCSAEAGGAGEAFFGQGTRLTVV.

This rearrangement joins TRBV4-2 to TRBJ1-5; 10 bases map to TRBD1. The CDR3 consists of 16 residues. Germline V gives CDR1 LGHNA, CDR2 YNFKEQ. J was trimmed by 4 bases and V by 0 bases; bases with no gene match: 3. This CDR3 reads CASSQDKDRGNQPQHF. Written as DNA, the CDR3 is TGTGCCAGCAGCCAAGATAAGGACAGGGGGAATCAGCCCCAGCATTTT.

The V call is TRBV9, the J call TRBJ2-3; 7 bases agree with TRBD1. This CDR3 is built from 16 residues. J lost 2 bases, V lost 3 bases, and 9 bases had no gene match. Germline assignment: CDR1 SGDLS and CDR2 YYNGEE. This CDR3 reads CASSARTGSSTDTQYF. The DNA for the CDR3 is TGTGCCAGCAGCGCCCGGACAGGTTCTTCCACAGATACGCAGTATTTT.

J is TRBJ2-7 and V is TRBV28; tentatively, D is TRBD1 (5 bases). This CDR3 is built from 12 residues. Germline CDR1 reads MDHEN; CDR2 reads SYDVKM. The V end lost 6 bases, the J end lost 4 bases, and 10 bases lay between the germline ends. This CDR3 reads CASSRDSYEQYF. In DNA, the CDR3 is TGTGCCAGCAGCCGAGACAGTTACGAGCAGTACTTC.

Regarding this clone: A read error may produce the germline difference seen at one junction end. The rearrangement links TRBV30 to TRBJ2-7; TRBD1 agrees at 7 bases. The germline V gene has CDR1 GTSNPN and CDR2 SVGIG (reference sequence). The CDR3 is 12 amino acids. Written as DNA, the CDR3 is TGTGCCTGGAGTGAGAAGAGTTCCGTCAGGGGGTTC. It encodes CAWSEKSSVRGF.

The rearrangement uses TRBV19 and TRBJ1-4, with D possibly TRBD1 on 5 matching bases. Germline CDR1 LNHDA, CDR2 SQIVND (reference sequence). This CDR3 region has 13 residues. The V and J ends lost 8 bases and 5 bases respectively, with 12 bases between them. DNA of the CDR3: TGTGCCAGTTCGACAGCAGAAAATGAAAAACTGTTTTTT. Translating gives CASSTAENEKLFF.